The 17 T cell receptor beta chains presented below share a single source sample, sequenced in a study of CD8+ T cells in alopecia areata. Reverse transcription of extracted RNA yielded cDNA, which provided the sequencing template. Generated by immunoSEQ multiplex PCR, the TCRdb table keeps only in-frame clones and is missing some. The data contain some 170,000 clones, 50% to 60% of them singletons. Sequencing used CD4+ T cells sorted from blood, obtained at week 0. These receptors were collected from a human donor with alopecia areata.

This clone was seen more than once but under ten times. The gene calls are TRBV6-4 and TRBJ1-5; D not resolved. The germline V gene has CDR1 MRHNA and CDR2 SNTAGT. The CDR3 consists of 13 residues. Deletions cut 4 bases from V and 2 bases from J, with 6 bases between. CDR3 loop: CASSADRNQPQHF. CDR3 nucleotides: TGTGCCAGCAGTGCAGACCGCAATCAGCCCCAGCATTTT.

This chain connects TRBV30 to TRBJ2-2; 7 bases line up with TRBD1. The CDR3 consists of 17 residues. J lost 0 bases, V lost 2 bases, and 9 bases had no gene match. Germline lookup yields CDR1 GTSNPN and CDR2 SVGIG (reference sequence). The CDR3 DNA reads as TGTGCCTGGAGTTCATACGGGACAGCCGCGAACACCGGGGAGCTGTTTTTT. Translation: CAWSSYGTAANTGELFF.

V usage is TRBV15 and J usage is TRBJ2-5; tentative D call: TRBD2 (7 bases). V was clipped by 5 bases and J by 2 bases, with 12 bases between them. Per the germline V gene, CDR1 is LNHNV and CDR2 is YYDKDF (reference sequence). CDR3 length: 14 amino acids. Here the CDR3 DNA reads TGTGCCACCAGCGAGAGGGGGGGGCAAGAGACCCAGTACTTC. Its translation is CATSERGGQETQYF.

The chain recombines TRBV30 with TRBJ1-1, with D unclear. The CDR3 contains 14 residues. Trimming took 0 bases from V and 10 from J, leaving 18 bases between them. The germline CDR1 and CDR2 sequences are GTSNPN and SVGIG (reference sequence). The DNA of the CDR3 is TGTGCCTGGAGTGTCACCCTGTCTTGGTCAGGAGCTTTCTTT. This gives the protein CAWSVTLSWSGAFF.

CDR3 sequence: CASSLSSGQGETQYF. The DNA for the CDR3 is TGTGCCAGCAGCTTGAGTTCAGGACAGGGAGAGACCCAGTACTTC. The gene calls are TRBV5-4 and TRBJ2-5, with 8 bases that match TRBD1. The V gene's germline CDR1 is SGHNT and CDR2 YYREEE (reference sequence). V lost 1 base and J lost 4; bases outside the gene matches: 6. The CDR3 extends over 15 amino acids. Combining the CDR3 with reference TRBV5-4 and TRBJ2-5 gives the whole variable domain ETGVTQSPTHLIKTRGQQVTLRCSSQSGHNTVSWYQQALGQGPQFIFQYYREEENGRGNFPPRFSGLQFPNYSSELNVNALELDDSALYLCASSLSSGQGETQYFGPGTRLLVL.

The chain combines TRBV7-3 with TRBJ2-3, with TRBD1 identical over 7 bases. The CDR3 length is 16 residues. CDR1 SGHTA and CDR2 FQGTGA come from the germline V gene. Germline trimming cut 4 bases from V and 4 bases from J; bases unmatched to any gene: 11. The CDR3 spells CASSSLGGFGADTQYF. CDR3 coding DNA: TGTGCCAGCAGCTCGTTAGGGGGCTTCGGAGCAGATACGCAGTATTTT.

The genes are TRBV7-2 and TRBJ1-3, with a tentative D call TRBD1 (5 bases). Per germline, CDR1 SGHTA and CDR2 FQGNSA. This CDR3 is built from 14 residues. The V and J ends lost 3 bases and 1 base respectively, with 7 bases between them. In DNA form, the CDR3 reads TGTGCCAGCAGCTTTGGGGGGTCTGGAAACACCATATATTTT. Amino acids: CASSFGGSGNTIYF.

The chain couples TRBV6-1 to TRBJ2-5; tentative D call: TRBD2 (7 bases). The V gene's germline CDR1 is MNHNS and CDR2 SASEGT. V lost 8 bases to trimming and J lost 0 bases, with 19 bases between them. The CDR3 contains 16 residues. CDR3 DNA: TGTGCCAGCGGTGGAGGGGGGGCGCAGGACCAAGAGACCCAGTACTTC. Translating it yields CASGGGGAQDQETQYF.

V is TRBV13 and J is TRBJ2-3, with 8 bases matching TRBD1. The germline CDR1 and CDR2 sequences are PRHDT and FYEKMQ (reference sequence). V dropped 5 bases and J dropped 11; count of bases not matched to a gene: 15. The CDR3 loop spans 15 amino acids. The CDR3 spells CASSTPTGAQGMQYF. Here the CDR3 DNA reads TGTGCCAGCAGCACTCCGACAGGGGCTCAGGGTATGCAGTATTTT.

The chain is built from TRBV18 and TRBJ2-5, with a weak D call TRBD2 (6 bases). CDR3 size: 14 residues. Trimming cost V 3 bases and J 5 bases, with 13 bases left between them. Germline CDR1 is KGHSH and CDR2 is LQKENI. The CDR3 reads CASSPGLEWETQYF. CDR3 nucleotide sequence: TGTGCCAGCTCACCGGGACTCGAATGGGAGACCCAGTACTTC.

The V and J genes are TRBV9 and TRBJ2-1; 8 positions agree with TRBD2. V shed 0 bases and J 7 bases; nucleotides not matched to a gene: 9. The CDR3 is 16 residues long. Germline V gene sequence: CDR1 SGDLS, CDR2 YYNGEE. CDR3 region: CASSVGPGGTKNEQFF. As DNA, the CDR3 is TGTGCCAGCAGCGTAGGACCGGGGGGGACTAAGAATGAGCAGTTCTTC.

This chain links TRBV11-3 with TRBJ1-1; TRBD1 is a possible D gene (5 bases). V lost 0 bases, J lost 4 bases, and 12 bases lay in between. This CDR3 spans 15 amino acids. Per germline, CDR1 SGHNT and CDR2 YENEEA. CDR3: CASSLESSGATEAFF. CDR3 DNA sequence: TGTGCCAGCAGCTTAGAAAGCAGTGGGGCCACTGAAGCTTTCTTT.

The V and J genes are TRBV5-1 and TRBJ1-3; D perhaps matches TRBD1 (5 bases). The CDR3 has 15 residues. V was pared by 4 bases and J by 2 bases, with 13 bases between. Germline CDR1 reads SGHRS; CDR2 reads YFSETQ. Written as DNA, the CDR3 is TGCGCCAGCAGCAGCCGAGGGGATCCTGGAAACACCATATATTTT. It specifies CASSSRGDPGNTIYF. Combining the CDR3 with reference TRBV5-1 and TRBJ1-3 gives the whole variable domain KAGVTQTPRYLIKTRGQQVTLSCSPISGHRSVSWYQQTPGQGLQFLFEYFSETQRNKGNFPGRFSGRQFSNSRSEMNVSTLELGDSALYLCASSSRGDPGNTIYFGEGSWLTVV.

V gene TRBV29-1 combines with J gene TRBJ1-1, with unresolved D. Germline V gene lookup returns CDR1 SQVTM and CDR2 ANQGSEA. Trimming stripped 7 bases from V and 2 bases from J, with 8 bases between. The CDR3 totals 11 residues. The CDR3 coding sequence is TGCAGCGCAGGACCCAACACTGAAGCTTTCTTT. Amino acids: CSAGPNTEAFF.

The V call is TRBV18, the J call TRBJ1-4; TRBD1 is a possible D gene (5 bases). Germline V CDR1 and CDR2: KGHSH, LQKENI. V shed 2 bases and J shed 6 bases, with 13 bases lying between them. The CDR3 loop spans 15 amino acids. The CDR3 bases are TGTGCCAGCTCACCAAGACAGATTCGGGATGAAAAACTGTTTTTT. Its protein is CASSPRQIRDEKLFF.

This rearrangement joins TRBV4-1 to TRBJ2-3; D not resolved. Trimming took 4 bases from V and 6 from J, leaving 14 bases between them. The CDR3 is made up of 14 amino acids. CDR1 and CDR2 (germline): MGHRA, YSYEKL. CDR3 nucleotides: TGCGCCAGCAGCCCGCTACCCACATGGGATACGCAGTATTTT. This translates into CASSPLPTWDTQYF.

In regard to this clone: This sample includes further DNA sequences coding for the same CDR3. This chain joins TRBV10-3 and TRBJ2-3; D is ambiguous. CDR1 is ENHRY and CDR2 is SYGVKD in the germline V gene. V was trimmed by 0 bases and J by 2 bases, leaving 0 bases between them. This CDR3 comprises 12 residues. This chain's CDR3 is CAISESTDTQYF. DNA for the CDR3: TGTGCCATCAGTGAGTCCACAGATACGCAGTATTTT.